A selection of T cell receptor beta chains follows, all from one sample in a study of blood T cell repertoires in COVID-19. Only in-frame clones appear in the TCRdb table, and some are missing; sequencing was by immunoSEQ multiplex PCR. The sample has tens of thousands of clones, approximately 79% seen once. Sequencing was done on a sample of peripheral blood. These TCRs come from a man in his 70s with COVID-19, enrolled during active disease. Both conserved end residues are part of each CDR3. The order of the fields is D gene, J gene, V gene, CDR3 DNA, CDR3 protein. D genes are given only for firm matches.

D gene: TRBD2
J gene: TRBJ2-5
V gene: TRBV19
CDR3 DNA: TGTGCCAGTAGTAGGGGACTAGCGGGAGTGCGTTCAGAGACCCAGTACTTC
CDR3 protein: CASSRGLAGVRSETQYF

D gene: -
J gene: TRBJ1-2
V gene: TRBV7-9
CDR3 DNA: TGTGCCACCCAGAACCGGGATTCTAACTATGGCTACACCTTC
CDR3 protein: CATQNRDSNYGYTF

D gene: -
J gene: TRBJ2-1
V gene: TRBV7-8
CDR3 DNA: TGTGCCGGCGCCGGAAGAGCGGACAATGAGCAGTTCTTC
CDR3 protein: CAGAGRADNEQFF

D gene: TRBD1
J gene: TRBJ1-2
V gene: TRBV7-9
CDR3 DNA: TGTGCCAGCAGCTGGGACAGGGGCGAAAACTATGGCTACACCTTC
CDR3 protein: CASSWDRGENYGYTF

D gene: TRBD1
J gene: TRBJ1-4
V gene: TRBV7-2
CDR3 DNA: TGTGCCAGCAGCTTAGGACCAGGGGGAGAAAAACTGTTTTTT
CDR3 protein: CASSLGPGGEKLFF

D gene: -
J gene: TRBJ1-2
V gene: TRBV6-2/TRBV6-3
CDR3 DNA: TGTGCCAGCAGTCCAAACGGACAGTCCTATGGCTACACCTTC
CDR3 protein: CASSPNGQSYGYTF

D gene: -
J gene: TRBJ1-5
V gene: TRBV7-2
CDR3 DNA: TGTGCCAGCAGCCCCGGGGGGGCGGGAAGCAATCAGCCCCAGCATTTT
CDR3 protein: CASSPGGAGSNQPQHF

D gene: TRBD2
J gene: TRBJ2-7
V gene: TRBV13
CDR3 DNA: TGTGCCAGCAGCGCCGGGACTAGCGGTTCGGAGCAGTACTTC
CDR3 protein: CASSAGTSGSEQYF

D gene: -
J gene: TRBJ2-7
V gene: TRBV6-2/TRBV6-3
CDR3 DNA: TGTGCCAGCAGTCGGACAGCCGATACGCCTTCTGACGAGCAGTACTTC
CDR3 protein: CASSRTADTPSDEQYF

D gene: -
J gene: TRBJ2-5
V gene: TRBV9
CDR3 DNA: TGTGCCAGCAGCGTAGGACTGCCGCAAGAGACCCAGTACTTC
CDR3 protein: CASSVGLPQETQYF

D gene: TRBD1
J gene: TRBJ2-3
V gene: TRBV27
CDR3 DNA: TGTGCCAGCAGTTTATCCCGGGACAGTACCACAGATACGCAGTATTTT
CDR3 protein: CASSLSRDSTTDTQYF

D gene: TRBD1
J gene: TRBJ2-1
V gene: TRBV3-1/TRBV3-2
CDR3 DNA: TGTGCCAGCAGCCAGGACAGGGGGCGCGTTGGAAATGAGCAGTTCTTC
CDR3 protein: CASSQDRGRVGNEQFF

D gene: -
J gene: TRBJ2-1
V gene: TRBV3-1/TRBV3-2
CDR3 DNA: TGTGCCAGCAGCCAAGATCGCTACAATGAGCAGTTCTTC
CDR3 protein: CASSQDRYNEQFF

D gene: -
J gene: TRBJ2-3
V gene: TRBV5-4
CDR3 DNA: TGTGCCAGCAGCCGGGGGGGACAGACCGCAGATACGCAGTATTTT
CDR3 protein: CASSRGGQTADTQYF

D gene: -
J gene: TRBJ2-1
V gene: TRBV21-1
CDR3 DNA: TGTGCCAGCAGCATAGGGACTAGCGGGAGTATGAGTGAGCAGTTCTTC
CDR3 protein: CASSIGTSGSMSEQFF

D gene: TRBD1
J gene: TRBJ1-4
V gene: TRBV5-1
CDR3 DNA: TGCGCCAGCAGGCAGGGGGCTAATGAAAAACTGTTTTTT
CDR3 protein: CASRQGANEKLFF

D gene: TRBD1
J gene: TRBJ2-7
V gene: TRBV28
CDR3 DNA: TGTGCCAGCAGTCCCTTGGGGACAGGGGGCCACGAGCAGTACTTC
CDR3 protein: CASSPLGTGGHEQYF